This TCR beta chain was captured by sequencing in a study of shared clonotypes between healthy human individuals. Trimming pared 5 bases from V and 1 base from J, leaving 21 bases between. The germline V gene encodes CDR1 GTSNPN and CDR2 SVGIG (reference sequence). This CDR3 has 16 residues. This table comes from immunoSEQ multiplex PCR, and its TCRdb copy is limited to in-frame clones, with some not included. The table shows a few million clones, with just over 90% occurring only once. The clonotype comes from a man between 18 and 35 years old in good health. The gene calls are TRBV30 and TRBJ2-7; no reliable D call. Sample: naive CD4+ T cells sorted from blood. The subset here: CD45RA+ positively selected. CDR3 residues: CAWANPSGGRSYEQYF. The CDR3 coding sequence is TGTGCCTGGGCGAACCCCTCCGGTGGCAGATCCTACGAGCAGTACTTC.